Following are 8 T cell receptor beta chains from one sample sequenced in a study of cytomegalovirus exposure and HLA in healthy donors (dated by TCRdb to about 2017). The library was built by means of the immunoSEQ multiplex PCR assay. A mixture of 60 forward primers for TCR Vbeta segments and 13 reverse primers for TCR Jbeta segments was used in the multiplex PCR. The clones in this table, taken by TCRdb from immuneACCESS, are in-frame only. Not every clone is retained; where verified, under half of the shortfall comes from an unresolved V gene, and the cause of the rest is unknown. The sample records about 98,000 clones, under 75% of which are singletons. About 1.3% of the sample is in the top ten clones. Source material: PBMCs. These receptors were obtained from a female donor in good health and CMV-seronegative.

The chain uses TRBV7-2 and TRBJ2-7; D ambiguous. This CDR3 region has 12 residues. Trimming took off 2 bases at V and 4 bases at J, with 6 bases between the two ends. In germline, CDR1 is SGHTA, CDR2 FQGNSA. For the CDR3, the DNA is TGTGCCAGCAGCTTATCGCGTTACGAGCAGTACTTC. This gives the protein CASSLSRYEQYF.

The chain is built from TRBV2 and TRBJ1-4; D is unresolved. The CDR3 loop spans 12 amino acids. V was pared by 6 bases and J by 7 bases, with 9 bases between. The germline gives CDR1 SNHLY, CDR2 FYNNEI. The CDR3 region has the DNA TGTGCCAGCAGCCCTGATAGTGAAAAACTGTTTTTT. The encoded protein is CASSPDSEKLFF.

This chain's CDR3 is CASSLNINYGYTF. Written as DNA, the CDR3 is TGTGCCAGCAGTTTAAACATTAACTATGGCTACACCTTC. The J gene is TRBJ1-2, the V gene TRBV27; unclear D gene. V lost 2 bases and J lost 1, with 5 bases in between. The CDR3 covers 13 residues. Per germline, CDR1 MNHEY and CDR2 SMNVEV (reference sequence).

The rearrangement joins TRBV4-1 to TRBJ2-1; D is possibly TRBD1 (6 bases). The V gene lost 4 bases and the J gene lost 3 bases, with 13 bases spanning the gap. Germline V gene lookup returns CDR1 MGHRA and CDR2 YSYEKL. The CDR3 covers 15 residues. CDR3: CASSPRQAGYNEQFF. DNA for the CDR3: TGCGCCAGCAGCCCCCGACAGGCTGGCTACAATGAGCAGTTCTTC.

The V gene is TRBV19, the J gene TRBJ2-1; D remains unclear. CDR1 and CDR2 (germline): LNHDA, SQIVND (reference sequence). The ends were cut back, 4 bases at V and 6 bases at J, with 7 bases in the middle. The CDR3 extends over 12 amino acids. CDR3 region: CASSTKPNEQFF. CDR3 nucleotide sequence: TGTGCCAGTAGTACCAAGCCCAATGAGCAGTTCTTC.

The rearrangement joins TRBV27 to TRBJ2-7, with 10 bases lining up with TRBD2. Trimming cost V 5 bases and J 12 bases; bases outside gene matches: 13. CDR3 length: 14 residues. Germline V gene lookup returns CDR1 MNHEY and CDR2 SMNVEV (reference sequence). The CDR3 here is CASSLRPGTSDWYF. CDR3 DNA: TGTGCCAGCAGTCTCCGTCCCGGGACTAGCGACTGGTACTTC.

The chain has TRBV29-1 and TRBJ1-1, with D tentatively TRBD1 (6 bases). V was clipped by 7 bases and J by 2 bases, with 11 bases between them. This CDR3 has 12 residues. Per the germline V gene, CDR1 is SQVTM and CDR2 is ANQGSEA. The CDR3, as DNA: TGCAGCGCGGGACAAGTAAACACTGAAGCTTTCTTT. Its protein product is CSAGQVNTEAFF.

This chain links TRBV7-3 with TRBJ2-1; 9 bases map to TRBD2. The CDR3 consists of 15 residues. Germline V gene data show CDR1 as SGHTA and CDR2 as FQGTGA. J lost 7 bases, V lost 5 bases, and 9 bases had no gene match. CDR3 residues: CASSAGTSPNNEQFF. CDR3 DNA: TGTGCCAGCAGCGCCGGGACTAGCCCGAATAATGAGCAGTTCTTC.